The 30 T cell receptor beta chains below all came from one sample that was sequenced in a study of human T cells and chemical hapten exposure. TCRdb ran MiXCR on the RACE reads and lists one entry per CDR3 protein. Among tens of thousands of distinct CDR3 sequences listed, around a third were seen once. As for time point: patch test 1, 2 weeks after DPC sensitization. Treatment here: therapeutic diphenylcyclopropenone sensitization with weekly scalp DPC. Here the sequenced sample was whole blood, taken in connection with sensitization to the hapten diphenylcyclopropenone (DPC). Every receptor here comes from a man aged 40-50 years with alopecia areata. Some clones in this sample may be carry-over from other donors' samples.

V gene TRBV15 combines with J gene TRBJ2-1, with 9 positions matching TRBD2. Germline CDR1 is LNHNV and CDR2 is YYDKDF (reference sequence). The CDR3 length is 18 residues. The V gene end was trimmed by 4 bases and the J gene end by 6 bases; junction bases not matched to a gene: 16. The CDR3 DNA is TGTGCCACCAGCACCGCCATCAGCCGTAGCGGGAGAACCAATGAGCAGTTCTTC. It is translated as CATSTAISRSGRTNEQFF.

The rearrangement joins TRBV18 to TRBJ2-3, with D possibly being TRBD2 (5 bases). V lost 3 bases and J 2 bases, leaving 9 bases between the germline ends. This CDR3 region has 14 residues. Per germline, CDR1 KGHSH and CDR2 LQKENI. CDR3 sequence reads: CASSPKTTTDTQYF. In DNA form, the CDR3 reads TGTGCCAGCTCACCTAAGACTACCACAGATACGCAGTATTTT.

The chain is built from TRBV5-5 and TRBJ2-7, with D unclear. V lost 0 bases and J 5 bases, leaving 15 bases between the germline ends. This CDR3 has 15 residues. Germline V lookup: CDR1 SGHKS, CDR2 YYEKEE (reference sequence). In DNA form, the CDR3 reads TGTGCCAGCAGCTTGGGTCGGGCCAGTGGCAACGAGCAGTACTTC. This gives the protein CASSLGRASGNEQYF.

V and J are TRBV28 and TRBJ1-3; 7 positions match TRBD1. The CDR3 has 14 amino acids. Germline trimming cut 5 bases from V and 0 bases from J; bases unmatched to any gene: 1. The germline V gene encodes CDR1 MDHEN and CDR2 SYDVKM. CDR3 sequence reads: CASSDRASGNTIYF. CDR3 sequence (DNA): TGTGCCAGCAGTGACAGGGCCTCTGGAAACACCATATATTTT.

This chain connects TRBV20-1 to TRBJ2-1; 8 nucleotides match TRBD2. This CDR3 contains 14 residues. Losses at the gene ends were 6 bases for V and 0 bases for J; bases not matched to a gene: 4. Germline values: CDR1 DFQATT, CDR2 SNEGSKA (reference sequence). For the CDR3, the DNA is TGCAGTGCCAGCGGGGGTGACTCCTACAATGAGCAGTTCTTC. Its translation is CSASGGDSYNEQFF.

This clonotype came up a few times. This chain links TRBV7-9 with TRBJ1-6; maybe TRBD1 (6 bases). The germline V gene has CDR1 SEHNR and CDR2 FQNEAQ (reference sequence). V was clipped by 11 bases and J by 7 bases, with 15 bases between them. CDR3 size: 13 residues. The CDR3: CALGRTANSPLHF. The CDR3 nucleotides read TGTGCCCTGGGAAGGACAGCGAATTCACCCCTCCACTTT.

The chain joins TRBV3-1 to TRBJ2-5, with TRBD2 identical over 10 bases. The ends lost 3 bases at V and 2 bases at J; junction bases unmatched: 6. The CDR3 is 16 amino acids. From germline, CDR1 is LGHDT and CDR2 YNNKEL (reference sequence). The CDR3 sequence is CASSHSSGRGQETQYF. In nucleotides, the CDR3 is TGTGCCAGCAGCCATTCTAGCGGGAGAGGGCAAGAGACCCAGTACTTC.

In its sample, this clonotype was seen a few times. As DNA, the CDR3 is TGTGCCAGCAGTATACTAGCGGGAGGGCCCCAGCAGTACTTC. Translated, it gives CASSILAGGPQQYF. This chain joins TRBV28 and TRBJ2-7; 13 bases agree with TRBD2. The CDR3 contains 14 residues. V dropped 5 bases and J dropped 8; count of bases not matched to a gene: 6. Looked up from germline, CDR1 is MDHEN and CDR2 is SYDVKM.

The gene calls are TRBV18 and TRBJ2-1; no definite D call. The CDR3 contains 13 residues. Trimming took off 3 bases at V and 9 bases at J, with 12 bases between the two ends. CDR1 KGHSH and CDR2 LQKENI come from the germline V gene. CDR3: CASSPVPPGEQFF. DNA of the CDR3: TGTGCCAGCTCACCCGTTCCCCCGGGTGAGCAGTTCTTC.

At least ten counts were recorded for this clonotype. This rearrangement joins TRBV12-3 or TRBV12-4 to TRBJ2-7; the match to TRBD1 covers 7 bases. The CDR3 covers 13 residues. Losses at the gene ends were 6 bases for V and 5 bases for J; bases not matched to a gene: 7. The CDR3 DNA sequence: TGTGCCAGCAGAGATGGGACAGCCCACGAGCAGTACTTC. It codes for CASRDGTAHEQYF.

This rearrangement joins TRBV27 to TRBJ2-7; TRBD1 agrees at 9 bases. The CDR3 length is 14 residues. Germline V gene lookup returns CDR1 MNHEY and CDR2 SMNVEV (reference sequence). V lost 0 bases, J lost 11 bases, and 8 bases stayed unmatched. In nucleotides, the CDR3 is TGTGCCAGCAGTTTATCGACAGGGGGGACCATCAAGTACTTC. Its translation is CASSLSTGGTIKYF.

In its sample, this clonotype was seen a few times. This sequence joins TRBV12-5 and TRBJ2-1; D is undetermined. CDR3 length: 11 residues. Germline V gene lookup returns CDR1 LGHNT and CDR2 FRNRAP. Trimming pared 1 base from V and 8 bases from J, leaving 3 bases between. The CDR3 spells CASGLEDEQFF. DNA of the CDR3: TGTGCTAGTGGTTTGGAGGATGAGCAGTTCTTC.

The J gene is TRBJ2-7, the V gene TRBV25-1; TRBD1 aligns across 9 bases. Looked up from germline, CDR1 is MGHDK and CDR2 is SYGVNS. This CDR3 region has 17 residues. Trimming cost V 6 bases and J 2 bases; bases outside gene matches: 14. CDR3 in amino acids: CASSAPDRGGGTYEQYF. Written as DNA, the CDR3 is TGTGCCAGCAGCGCCCCAGACAGGGGGGGTGGGACCTACGAGCAGTACTTC.

In its sample, this clonotype was seen a few times. The J gene is TRBJ2-3, the V gene TRBV24-1; D might be TRBD2 (6 bases). CDR1 and CDR2 (germline): KGHDR, SFDVKD. The CDR3 loop spans 13 amino acids. Between the trimmed V and J ends, which lost 9 bases and 2 bases, there was a span of 11 bases. Here the CDR3 reads CATAGLTTDTQYF. As DNA, the CDR3 is TGTGCCACCGCGGGACTCACCACAGATACGCAGTATTTT.

The chain recombines TRBV28 with TRBJ2-7; 12 bases fit TRBD2. The V and J ends lost 5 bases and 4 bases, in that order; junction bases with no gene match: 15. This CDR3 is 18 amino acids long. Germline V gene data show CDR1 as MDHEN and CDR2 as SYDVKM. CDR3 loop: CASSILAGGPGRGYEQYF. The CDR3, as DNA: TGTGCCAGCAGTATTCTAGCGGGAGGGCCCGGGAGAGGATACGAGCAGTACTTC.

V and J are TRBV12-3 or TRBV12-4 and TRBJ1-2; tentative D call: TRBD1 (5 bases). CDR3 length: 15 amino acids. The V and J ends lost 1 base and 7 bases respectively, with 16 bases between them. The chain's CDR3 is CASSLGRPGHGGYTF. CDR3 DNA sequence: TGTGCCAGCAGTTTAGGGAGACCGGGGCACGGTGGCTACACCTTC.

Only a few counts were recorded for this clonotype. This chain uses TRBV7-9 with TRBJ2-2, with D possibly matching TRBD1 (6 bases). The V gene's germline CDR1 is SEHNR and CDR2 FQNEAQ (reference sequence). This CDR3 has 18 amino acids. V was shortened by 5 bases and J by 6 bases, with 25 bases between the two germline ends. CDR3 in DNA: TGTGCCAGCAGCCCAGGTTTTTCGTGGCAGGGGAAGCCCGGGGAGCTGTTTTTT. It specifies CASSPGFSWQGKPGELFF.

There are a few counts of this clonotype. This sequence joins TRBV7-9 and TRBJ2-3, with D perhaps TRBD1 (5 bases). Trimming removed 5 bases at V and 7 bases at J, with 19 bases between. The germline gives CDR1 SEHNR, CDR2 FQNEAQ (reference sequence). This CDR3 is built from 15 residues. Written as DNA, the CDR3 is TGTGCCAGCAGCCCCCGGATAGGGGCTGAGAATACGCAGTATTTT. As protein: CASSPRIGAENTQYF.

The rearrangement links TRBV12-3 or TRBV12-4 to TRBJ2-7, with unresolved D. V lost 4 bases to trimming and J lost 6 bases, with 7 bases between them. The CDR3 is 11 residues long. The CDR3 sequence: CASSSLVEQYF. The CDR3, as DNA: TGTGCCAGCAGTTCATTGGTCGAGCAGTACTTC.

This chain uses TRBV12-3 or TRBV12-4 with TRBJ2-6; D is perhaps TRBD1 or TRBD2 (6 bases each). The CDR3 has 15 amino acids. V was clipped by 7 bases and J by 1 base, with 11 bases between them. The CDR3 is CASTRGGSGANVLTF. The CDR3 bases are TGTGCCAGCACCCGAGGGGGGTCTGGGGCCAACGTCCTGACTTTC.

V gene TRBV29-1 combines with J gene TRBJ2-3; a possible D gene is TRBD2 (5 bases). Germline V gene sequence: CDR1 SQVTM, CDR2 ANQGSEA. The CDR3 extends over 14 amino acids. Deletions cut 3 bases from V and 2 bases from J, with 12 bases between. DNA for the CDR3: TGCAGCGTTGATGGCGGGCCCAACACAGATACGCAGTATTTT. Translation: CSVDGGPNTDTQYF.

This clonotype has a handful of counts. This chain connects TRBV5-1 to TRBJ2-7; no firm D call. Trimming shortened V by 0 bases and J by 0 bases, and 7 bases separated the two germline ends. The CDR3 is 14 amino acids. Looked up from germline, CDR1 is SGHRS and CDR2 is YFSETQ. CDR3 DNA sequence: TGCGCCAGCAGCTTGGGTCAGGCCTCCTACGAGCAGTACTTC. Residues: CASSLGQASYEQYF.

V usage is TRBV29-1 and J usage is TRBJ2-3, with TRBD2 as a possible D gene (5 bases). Germline V gene data show CDR1 as SQVTM and CDR2 as ANQGSEA. The CDR3 loop spans 15 amino acids. Deletions cut 3 bases from V and 1 base from J, with 14 bases between. Here the CDR3 reads CSVEVLAGRTDTQYF. CDR3 nucleotides: TGCAGCGTTGAGGTATTGGCGGGCCGCACAGATACGCAGTATTTT.

V gene TRBV27 combines with J gene TRBJ1-2, with D maybe TRBD1 (5 bases). Deletions cut 5 bases from V and 5 bases from J, with 12 bases between. Germline V gives CDR1 MNHEY, CDR2 SMNVEV (reference sequence). CDR3 length: 13 amino acids. CDR3 sequence reads: CASSPTVLYGYTF. For the CDR3, the DNA is TGTGCCAGCAGTCCGACAGTTCTTTATGGCTACACCTTC.

The chain links TRBV20-1 to TRBJ2-1; the D is unclear. The CDR3 loop spans 15 amino acids. The V gene lost 6 bases and the J gene lost 0 bases, with 15 bases spanning the gap. Germline values: CDR1 DFQATT, CDR2 SNEGSKA (reference sequence). The CDR3 is CSAPQVSISYNEQFF. Written as DNA, the CDR3 is TGCAGTGCCCCCCAGGTCTCCATCTCCTACAATGAGCAGTTCTTC.

The V call is TRBV27, the J call TRBJ2-1; 12 nucleotides match TRBD2. The germline gives CDR1 MNHEY, CDR2 SMNVEV (reference sequence). The CDR3 has 15 residues. With V trimmed by 5 bases and J by 5 bases, 4 bases remained unmatched. The CDR3 sequence: CASSLLAGGNNEQFF. As DNA, the CDR3 is TGTGCCAGCAGTCTACTAGCGGGAGGAAACAATGAGCAGTTCTTC.

This clonotype was counted many times. The chain carries TRBV5-1 and TRBJ1-5; 9 bases are a match to TRBD1. CDR1 and CDR2 from the germline V gene are SGHRS and YFSETQ. The junction had 7 bases not matched to a gene; V was cut back by 5 bases and J by 4 bases. The CDR3 sequence is 15 residues long. CDR3 region: CASRAGTGSNQPQHF. The CDR3 bases are TGCGCCAGCAGAGCCGGGACAGGGAGTAATCAGCCCCAGCATTTT.

This clonotype was seen more than once but under ten times. V is TRBV28 and J is TRBJ2-7; 9 bases align to TRBD1. V lost 2 bases to trimming and J lost 3 bases; unmatched junction nucleotides: 5. There are 15 residues in the CDR3. Germline loops: CDR1 MDHEN, CDR2 SYDVKM. CDR3 coding DNA: TGTGCCAGCAGTTTACCTGGACAGGGGAGCTACGAGCAGTACTTC. This sequence encodes CASSLPGQGSYEQYF.

This clonotype was observed a handful of times. This CDR3 reads CASSPQRGQPQHF. The CDR3 DNA is TGCGCCAGCAGCCCCCAGAGGGGGCAGCCCCAGCATTTT. The chain joins TRBV4-3 to TRBJ1-5, with a possible D match to TRBD1 (6 bases). The CDR3 covers 13 residues. Deletions cut 4 bases from V and 7 bases from J, with 11 bases between. CDR1 and CDR2 (germline): LGHNA, YSLEER.

This clonotype was counted between two and nine times. In DNA, the CDR3 is TGCAGCGTTGAAGGGTCTAGCGGGAGGGCCGGTGAGCAGTTCTTC. Its protein is CSVEGSSGRAGEQFF. This rearrangement joins TRBV29-1 to TRBJ2-1; 12 bases line up with TRBD2. Per the germline V gene, CDR1 is SQVTM and CDR2 is ANQGSEA. CDR3 length: 15 residues. J was trimmed by 9 bases and V by 1 base; bases with no gene match: 7.